This T cell receptor (beta chain) was sequenced for a study of control samples from healthy donors and cancer patients. This CDR3 is built from 14 residues. The germline V and J ends were trimmed by 0 bases and 8 bases, with 13 bases remaining between them. CDR1 MNHNS and CDR2 SASEGT come from the germline V gene. TCRdb's copy holds only in-frame clones and misses some; the assay was immunoSEQ multiplex PCR. Of tens of thousands of clones in the sample, about nine tenths were seen once. This rearrangement joins TRBV6-1 to TRBJ1-2; D uncertain. The clonotype originates from a woman in her seventies in good health. Sequencing input: blood. The CDR3 reads CASSEASQPGGYTF. CDR3 nucleotides: TGTGCCAGCAGTGAAGCGTCGCAGCCGGGGGGCTACACCTTC.